The 28 T cell receptor beta chains presented below share a single source sample, sequenced in a study of T cell responses to AZD1222 COVID-19 vaccine. Assay: immunoSEQ multiplex PCR; the TCRdb copy retains only in-frame clones and omits some. Of roughly 170,000 clones listed, 90% are singletons. This material consisted of peripheral blood, taken on day 0 of AZD1222 vaccination. The receptor set was obtained from an adult in good health.

The chain couples TRBV18 to TRBJ1-3, with TRBD1 matching over 9 bases. In germline, CDR1 is KGHSH, CDR2 LQKENI. The CDR3 loop spans 15 amino acids. V was clipped by 0 bases and J by 3 bases; unmatched bases: 0. The CDR3 loop is CASSPPGQGGNTIYF. In nucleotides, the CDR3 is TGTGCCAGCTCACCACCGGGACAGGGTGGAAACACCATATATTTT. The full variable domain, with the rest looked up from reference TRBV18 and TRBJ1-3, is NAGVMQNPRHLVRRRGQEARLRCSPMKGHSHVYWYRQLPEEGLKFMVYLQKENIIDESGMPKERFSAEFPKEGPSILRIQQVVRGDSAAYFCASSPPGQGGNTIYFGEGSWLTVV.

This chain uses TRBV7-8 with TRBJ2-7; TRBD2 might be the D (7 bases). The CDR3 length is 11 residues. V dropped 5 bases and J dropped 12 bases, with 14 bases sitting between them. Germline V CDR1 and CDR2: SGHVS, FQNEAQ. CDR3 coding DNA: TGTGCCAGCAGCCCCGGGGGGCGGCCGTACTTC. Translating gives CASSPGGRPYF. Full variable domain (rest looked up from reference TRBV7-8 and TRBJ2-7): GAGVSQSPRYKVAKRGQDVALRCDPISGHVSLFWYQQALGQGPEFLTYFQNEAQLDKSGLPSDRFFAERPEGSVSTLKIQRTQQEDSAVYLCASSPGGRPYFGPGTRLTVT.

This chain joins TRBV19 and TRBJ1-6; D unresolved. From germline, CDR1 is LNHDA and CDR2 SQIVND (reference sequence). The CDR3 runs 14 residues. Trimming took 3 bases from V and 4 from J, leaving 7 bases between them. DNA of the CDR3: TGTGCCAGTAGTATTGAAGGGTATAATTCACCCCTCCACTTT. Its protein product is CASSIEGYNSPLHF.

The chain recombines TRBV29-1 with TRBJ1-5, with D possibly matching TRBD1 (6 bases). The CDR3 extends over 13 amino acids. V was pared by 6 bases and J by 6 bases, with 15 bases between. In germline, CDR1 is SQVTM, CDR2 ANQGSEA. The CDR3 region has the DNA TGCAGCGTCGTGGAAGGGGGTGGTCAGCCCCAGCATTTT. This encodes CSVVEGGGQPQHF.

The chain employs TRBV7-9 and TRBJ2-7; 7 nucleotides match TRBD2. The germline V gene has CDR1 SEHNR and CDR2 FQNEAQ (reference sequence). J lost 1 base, V lost 1 base, and 13 bases had no gene match. The CDR3 sequence is 18 residues long. The chain's CDR3 is CASSLGGGEGGRSYEQYF. The CDR3 coding sequence is TGTGCCAGCAGCTTAGGCGGGGGAGAGGGCGGTAGGTCCTACGAGCAGTACTTC.

The chain carries TRBV9 and TRBJ1-6, with 8 bases lining up with TRBD1. J lost 6 bases, V lost 4 bases, and 6 bases had no gene match. The germline V gene encodes CDR1 SGDLS and CDR2 YYNGEE. The CDR3 length is 15 residues. CDR3 bases: TGTGCCAGCAGCCCCCGGACAGGGAGTAATTCACCCCTCCACTTT. Translated: CASSPRTGSNSPLHF.

This rearrangement joins TRBV11-2 to TRBJ1-6; TRBD1 is a possible D gene (5 bases). This CDR3 spans 16 amino acids. Germline V gene data show CDR1 as SGHAT and CDR2 as FQNNGV. Between the trimmed V and J ends, which lost 4 bases and 10 bases, there was a span of 20 bases. The CDR3 region is CASSSRFGGIGSPLHF. CDR3 DNA sequence: TGTGCCAGCAGCTCCCGATTCGGGGGAATAGGGTCACCCCTCCACTTT. The full variable domain, rest sourced from reference TRBV11-2 and TRBJ1-6, is EAGVAQSPRYKIIEKRQSVAFWCNPISGHATLYWYQQILGQGPKLLIQFQNNGVVDDSQLPKDRFSAERLKGVDSTLKIQPAKLEDSAVYLCASSSRFGGIGSPLHFGNGTRLTVT.

The V gene is TRBV7-6, the J gene TRBJ2-2, with 9 nucleotides matching TRBD2. Germline CDR1 is SGHVS and CDR2 is FNYEAQ. The CDR3 loop spans 16 amino acids. V lost 1 base, J lost 4 bases, and 4 bases stayed unmatched. The CDR3 loop is CASSLVLAGTTGELFF. The CDR3 DNA sequence: TGTGCCAGCAGCTTAGTTCTAGCGGGGACCACCGGGGAGCTGTTTTTT.

V is TRBV19 and J is TRBJ2-3, with a tentative D call TRBD2 (5 bases). Deletions cut 4 bases from V and 2 bases from J, with 13 bases between. CDR1 and CDR2 from the germline V gene are LNHDA and SQIVND (reference sequence). The length of the CDR3 is 15 residues. The CDR3 DNA is TGTGCCAGTAGTAGTTGGCGGGTCCTCACAGATACGCAGTATTTT. This codes for CASSSWRVLTDTQYF.

CDR3 protein: CASSMRRDSSYEQYF. CDR3 DNA sequence: TGCGCCAGCAGCATGAGAAGGGACAGTTCCTACGAGCAGTACTTC. The chain uses TRBV5-1 and TRBJ2-7; 7 nucleotides match TRBD1. Germline V gene sequence: CDR1 SGHRS, CDR2 YFSETQ. This CDR3 has 15 residues. The trim removed 4 bases at V and 1 base at J, leaving 8 bases unmatched.

The chain couples TRBV18 to TRBJ2-7; 10 nucleotides match TRBD1. The J segment lost 2 bases and the V segment lost 0 bases, leaving 1 base of the junction unmatched. The CDR3 is made up of 15 amino acids. Germline assignment: CDR1 KGHSH and CDR2 LQKENI. The CDR3 region is CASSPPGQGTYEQYF. CDR3 sequence (DNA): TGTGCCAGCTCACCACCGGGACAGGGGACCTACGAGCAGTACTTC.

This rearrangement joins TRBV11-3 to TRBJ2-7; the D gene is possibly TRBD2 (7 bases). Germline loops: CDR1 SGHNT, CDR2 YENEEA. V was cut by 5 bases and J by 3 bases, with 14 bases left in between. This CDR3 is 14 amino acids long. CDR3 nucleotide sequence: TGTGCCAGCAGCCCTGGGGGGGGCTACTACGAGCAGTACTTC. It yields the protein CASSPGGGYYEQYF.

The V and J genes are TRBV12-3 or TRBV12-4 and TRBJ1-6, with D hard to call. The germline V and J ends were trimmed by 6 bases and 9 bases, with 12 bases remaining between them. The CDR3 is 13 residues long. The DNA of the CDR3 is TGTGCCAGCAGACTGGCGGTGTCTTCACCCCTCCACTTT. It yields the protein CASRLAVSSPLHF.

This chain connects TRBV5-4 to TRBJ2-5; TRBD1 matches 8 bases. J gave up 2 bases and V 4 bases, and 7 bases lay outside the gene matches. The CDR3 covers 15 residues. Per germline, CDR1 SGHNT and CDR2 YYREEE (reference sequence). Here the CDR3 DNA reads TGTGCCAGCAGCCGACAGGGGCCTACTCAAGAGACCCAGTACTTC. Its translation is CASSRQGPTQETQYF.

V is TRBV25-1 and J is TRBJ1-5, with D possibly TRBD1 on 5 matching bases. CDR1 and CDR2 (germline): MGHDK, SYGVNS. The CDR3 totals 15 residues. V lost 8 bases and J lost 7, with 21 bases in between. In nucleotides, the CDR3 is TGTGCCAGCCAGCCCACGGGGGGTCGGGACCAGCCCCAGCATTTT. Protein product: CASQPTGGRDQPQHF.

CDR3 region: CASSEGTGARSPLHF. CDR3 nucleotide sequence: TGTGCCAGCAGTGAGGGGACAGGGGCCCGATCACCCCTCCACTTT. This chain links TRBV6-1 with TRBJ1-6, with TRBD1 identical over 10 bases. The germline gives CDR1 MNHNS, CDR2 SASEGT. The CDR3 contains 15 residues. V trimming: 3 bases; J trimming: 10 bases; junction bases outside the gene matches: 6.

The chain employs TRBV9 and TRBJ2-1; 9 bases fit TRBD2. CDR1 is SGDLS, CDR2 YYNGEE, per germline. This CDR3 is built from 19 residues. V dropped 0 bases and J dropped 0; count of bases not matched to a gene: 10. The CDR3 coding sequence is TGTGCCAGCAGCGTAGGAGGCGAGGGCGGGGGGGTCTCCTACAATGAGCAGTTCTTC. It specifies CASSVGGEGGGVSYNEQFF.

The chain combines TRBV2 with TRBJ1-4; D is uncertain. The CDR3 is 12 residues long. CDR1 and CDR2 from the germline V gene are SNHLY and FYNNEI. Trimming removed 6 bases at V and 7 bases at J, with 9 bases between. The CDR3 reads CASRPYFEKLFF. Here the CDR3 DNA reads TGTGCCAGCAGACCCTATTTTGAAAAACTGTTTTTT.

The chain couples TRBV10-3 to TRBJ1-2; 7 nucleotides line up with TRBD1. The CDR3 covers 17 residues. Trimming cost V 2 bases and J 7 bases; bases outside gene matches: 16. Germline lookup yields CDR1 ENHRY and CDR2 SYGVKD. Written as DNA, the CDR3 is TGTGCCATCAGTGAGCCGAAATACCGACAGGGCTCAGGTGGCTACACCTTC. Amino acids: CAISEPKYRQGSGGYTF.

The sample holds one count of this clone. The genes are TRBV11-2 and TRBJ2-5; 7 positions agree with TRBD2. V gave up 5 bases and J gave up 5 bases; unmatched junction bases: 5. In germline, CDR1 is SGHAT, CDR2 FQNNGV. This CDR3 region has 13 residues. The DNA of the CDR3 is TGTGCCAGCAGCCCAACTAGCGTGGAGACCCAGTACTTC. Translation: CASSPTSVETQYF.

This chain uses TRBV4-2 with TRBJ1-5, with D possibly being TRBD1 (5 bases). The germline V gene has CDR1 LGHNA and CDR2 YNFKEQ. V was pared by 2 bases and J by 4 bases, with 6 bases between. The CDR3 extends over 13 amino acids. DNA of the CDR3: TGTGCCAGCAGCCAACGGGGGAATCAGCCCCAGCATTTT. This gives the protein CASSQRGNQPQHF.

This chain connects TRBV3-1 (or the pseudogene TRBV3-2) to TRBJ1-1, with 7 bases matching TRBD1. This CDR3 spans 13 amino acids. Per germline, CDR1 LGHDT and CDR2 YNNKEL (reference sequence). Losses at the gene ends were 9 bases for V and 5 bases for J; bases not matched to a gene: 9. The CDR3 loop is CASRQGSFTEAFF. Here the CDR3 DNA reads TGTGCCAGTAGACAGGGTTCATTTACTGAAGCTTTCTTT.

This clone was detected once. V gene TRBV3-1 (or the pseudogene TRBV3-2) combines with J gene TRBJ1-5; D possibly corresponds to TRBD1 (5 bases). The CDR3 has 14 residues. V dropped 7 bases and J dropped 2 bases, with 12 bases sitting between them. Germline CDR1 LGHDT, CDR2 YNNKEL (reference sequence). In DNA form, the CDR3 reads TGTGCCAGCACCCAGGCGGGGGGCAATCAGCCCCAGCATTTT. Residues: CASTQAGGNQPQHF.

The rearrangement uses TRBV7-2 and TRBJ2-2; TRBD1 or TRBD2 may be the D gene (7 bases each). From germline, CDR1 is SGHTA and CDR2 FQGNSA. The ends were cut back, 0 bases at V and 3 bases at J, with 11 bases in the middle. This CDR3 has 16 residues. Here the CDR3 DNA reads TGTGCCAGCAGCTTAGCGGGAGGGGGCCACACCGGGGAGCTGTTTTTT. It codes for CASSLAGGGHTGELFF. Using reference TRBV7-2 and TRBJ2-2 for the parts outside the CDR3, the full variable domain is GAGVSQSPSNKVTEKGKDVELRCDPISGHTALYWYRQSLGQGLEFLIYFQGNSAPDKSGLPSDRFSAERTGGSVSTLTIQRTQQEDSAVYLCASSLAGGGHTGELFFGEGSRLTVL.

This clone was detected once. This chain links TRBV9 with TRBJ1-2; D uncertain. Germline V gene data show CDR1 as SGDLS and CDR2 as YYNGEE. CDR3 length equals 15 residues. V gave up 0 bases and J gave up 8 bases, with 17 bases separating them. In DNA form, the CDR3 reads TGTGCCAGCAGCGTAGCTGGGGAGGGCCTGGGGGGCTACACCTTC. Translation gives CASSVAGEGLGGYTF.

The rearrangement links TRBV27 to TRBJ2-7, with 9 bases lining up with TRBD1. Germline V lookup: CDR1 MNHEY, CDR2 SMNVEV (reference sequence). V lost 5 bases, J lost 2 bases, and 1 base stayed unmatched. This CDR3 has 13 residues. CDR3 nucleotide sequence: TGTGCCAGCAGTGGGACAGGGCCCTACGAGCAGTACTTC. This translates into CASSGTGPYEQYF.

This chain uses TRBV14 with TRBJ1-2, with D tentatively TRBD1 (5 bases). Germline loops: CDR1 SGHDN, CDR2 FVKESK. This CDR3 is 13 amino acids long. Trimming stripped 2 bases from V and 3 bases from J, with 7 bases between. CDR3 sequence: CASSQSRDYGYTF. The CDR3 DNA sequence: TGTGCCAGCAGCCAAAGCAGGGACTATGGCTACACCTTC. Full variable domain (rest looked up from reference TRBV14 and TRBJ1-2): EAGVTQFPSHSVIEKGQTVTLRCDPISGHDNLYWYRRVMGKEIKFLLHFVKESKQDESGMPNNRFLAERTGGTYSTLKVQPAELEDSGVYFCASSQSRDYGYTFGSGTRLTVV.

The V and J genes are TRBV19 and TRBJ2-1; TRBD1 agrees at 7 bases. This CDR3 has 14 residues. Germline assignment: CDR1 LNHDA and CDR2 SQIVND (reference sequence). With 8 bases clipped from V and 4 bases from J, the junction kept 8 bases outside the gene matches. CDR3 amino acids: CASGQGDRYNEQFF. CDR3 bases: TGTGCCAGTGGGCAGGGGGACAGATACAATGAGCAGTTCTTC. Based on the CDR3 plus reference TRBV19 and TRBJ2-1, the full variable domain is DGGITQSPKYLFRKEGQNVTLSCEQNLNHDAMYWYRQDPGQGLRLIYYSQIVNDFQKGDIAEGYSVSREKKESFPLTVTSAQKNPTAFYLCASGQGDRYNEQFFGPGTRLTVL.